This T cell receptor (beta chain) was profiled in a study of Graves' ophthalmopathy and Graves' hyperthyroidism. V was cut by 6 bases and J by 4 bases, with 7 bases left in between. The CDR3 has 11 residues. Germline values: CDR1 SGHRS, CDR2 YFSETQ. General study points: Ophthalmopathy progression prediction by the model yielded a sensitivity of about 70% and a specificity of under 85%.

Worth noting for this clonotype: What it binds is not known.

Amplification targeted the TCR beta CDR3 regions, with RNA transcripts as the source material. HTBI primers primed a first-round RT-PCR, and a second-round multiplex PCR followed. TCRdb itself ran the multiplex PCR reads through MiXCR, one entry per CDR3 protein. This table has almost 750,000 distinct CDR3 sequences, 40% appearing once. This chain joins TRBV5-1 and TRBJ2-5; D is undetermined. The origin of this receptor is an adult man with Graves' ophthalmopathy. What was sequenced was peripheral blood. CDR3 bases: TGCGCCAGCACTCAAGCAGAGACCCAGTACTTC. It yields the protein CASTQAETQYF.